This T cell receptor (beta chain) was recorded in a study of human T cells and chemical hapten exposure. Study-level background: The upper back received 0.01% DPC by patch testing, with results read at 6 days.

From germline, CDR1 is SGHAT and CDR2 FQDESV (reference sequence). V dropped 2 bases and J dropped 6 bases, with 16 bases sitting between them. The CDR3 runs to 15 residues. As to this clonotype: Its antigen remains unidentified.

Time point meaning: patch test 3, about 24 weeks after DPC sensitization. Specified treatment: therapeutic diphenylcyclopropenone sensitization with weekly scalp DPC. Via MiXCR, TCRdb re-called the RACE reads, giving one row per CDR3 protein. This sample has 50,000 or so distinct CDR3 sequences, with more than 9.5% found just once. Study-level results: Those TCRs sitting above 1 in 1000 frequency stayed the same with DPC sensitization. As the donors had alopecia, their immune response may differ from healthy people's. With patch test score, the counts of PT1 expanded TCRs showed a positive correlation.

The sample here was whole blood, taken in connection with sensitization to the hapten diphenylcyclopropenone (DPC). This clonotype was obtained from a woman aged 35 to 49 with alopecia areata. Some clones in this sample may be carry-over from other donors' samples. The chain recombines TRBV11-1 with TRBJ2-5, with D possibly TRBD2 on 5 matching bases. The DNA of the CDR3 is TGTGCCAGCAGCTTAACGAGGGATGGTTACCAGACCCAGTACTTC. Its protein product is CASSLTRDGYQTQYF.